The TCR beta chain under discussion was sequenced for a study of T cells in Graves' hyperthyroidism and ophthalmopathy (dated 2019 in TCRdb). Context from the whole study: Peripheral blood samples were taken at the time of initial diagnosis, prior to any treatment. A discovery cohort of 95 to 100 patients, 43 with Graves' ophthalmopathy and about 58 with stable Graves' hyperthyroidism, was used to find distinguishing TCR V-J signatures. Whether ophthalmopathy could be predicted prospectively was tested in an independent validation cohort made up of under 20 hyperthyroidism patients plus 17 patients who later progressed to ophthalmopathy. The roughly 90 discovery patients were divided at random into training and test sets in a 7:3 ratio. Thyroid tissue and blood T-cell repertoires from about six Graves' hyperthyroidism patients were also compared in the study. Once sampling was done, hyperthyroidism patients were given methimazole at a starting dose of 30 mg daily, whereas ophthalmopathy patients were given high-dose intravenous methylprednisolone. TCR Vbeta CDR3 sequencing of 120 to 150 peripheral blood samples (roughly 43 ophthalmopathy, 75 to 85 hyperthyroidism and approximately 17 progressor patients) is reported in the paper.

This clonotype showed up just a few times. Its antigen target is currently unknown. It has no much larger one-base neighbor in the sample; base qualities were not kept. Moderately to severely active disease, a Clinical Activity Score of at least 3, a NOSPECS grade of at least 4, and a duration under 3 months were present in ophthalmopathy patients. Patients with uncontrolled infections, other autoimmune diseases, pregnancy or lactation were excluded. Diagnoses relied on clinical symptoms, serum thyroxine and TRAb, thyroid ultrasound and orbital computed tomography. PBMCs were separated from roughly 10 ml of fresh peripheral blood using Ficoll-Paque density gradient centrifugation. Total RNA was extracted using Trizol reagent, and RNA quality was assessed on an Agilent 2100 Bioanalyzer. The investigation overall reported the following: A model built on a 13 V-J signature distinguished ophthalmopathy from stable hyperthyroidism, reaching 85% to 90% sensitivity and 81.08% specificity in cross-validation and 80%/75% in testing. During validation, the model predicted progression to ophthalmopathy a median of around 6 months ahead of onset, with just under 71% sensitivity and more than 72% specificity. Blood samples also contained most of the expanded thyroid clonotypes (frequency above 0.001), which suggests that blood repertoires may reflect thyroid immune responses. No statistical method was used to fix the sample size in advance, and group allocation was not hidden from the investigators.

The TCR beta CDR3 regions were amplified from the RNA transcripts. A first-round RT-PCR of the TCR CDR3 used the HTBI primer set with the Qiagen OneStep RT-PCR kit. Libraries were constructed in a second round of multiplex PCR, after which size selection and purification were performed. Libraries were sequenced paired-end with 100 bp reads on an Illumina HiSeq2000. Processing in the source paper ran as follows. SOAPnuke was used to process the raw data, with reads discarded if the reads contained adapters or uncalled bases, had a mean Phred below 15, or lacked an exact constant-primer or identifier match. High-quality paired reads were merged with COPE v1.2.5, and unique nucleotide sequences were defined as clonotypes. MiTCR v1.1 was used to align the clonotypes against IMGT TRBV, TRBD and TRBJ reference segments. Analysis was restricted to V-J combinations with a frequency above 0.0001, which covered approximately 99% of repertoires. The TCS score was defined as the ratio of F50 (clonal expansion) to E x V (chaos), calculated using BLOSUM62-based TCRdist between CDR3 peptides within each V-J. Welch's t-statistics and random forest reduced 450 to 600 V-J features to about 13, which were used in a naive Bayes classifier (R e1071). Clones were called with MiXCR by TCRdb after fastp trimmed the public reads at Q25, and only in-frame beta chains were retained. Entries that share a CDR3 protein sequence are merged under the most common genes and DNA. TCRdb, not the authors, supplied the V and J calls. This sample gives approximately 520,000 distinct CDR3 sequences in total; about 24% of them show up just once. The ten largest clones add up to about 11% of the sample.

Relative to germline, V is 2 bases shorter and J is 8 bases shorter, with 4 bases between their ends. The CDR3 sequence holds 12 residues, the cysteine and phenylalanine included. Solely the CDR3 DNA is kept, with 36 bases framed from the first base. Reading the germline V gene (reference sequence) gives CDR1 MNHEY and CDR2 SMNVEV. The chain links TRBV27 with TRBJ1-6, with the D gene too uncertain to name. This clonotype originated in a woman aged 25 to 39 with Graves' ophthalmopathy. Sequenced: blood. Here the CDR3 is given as CASSLPDSPLHF. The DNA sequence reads TGTGCCAGCAGTTTACCGGATTCACCCCTCCACTTT.